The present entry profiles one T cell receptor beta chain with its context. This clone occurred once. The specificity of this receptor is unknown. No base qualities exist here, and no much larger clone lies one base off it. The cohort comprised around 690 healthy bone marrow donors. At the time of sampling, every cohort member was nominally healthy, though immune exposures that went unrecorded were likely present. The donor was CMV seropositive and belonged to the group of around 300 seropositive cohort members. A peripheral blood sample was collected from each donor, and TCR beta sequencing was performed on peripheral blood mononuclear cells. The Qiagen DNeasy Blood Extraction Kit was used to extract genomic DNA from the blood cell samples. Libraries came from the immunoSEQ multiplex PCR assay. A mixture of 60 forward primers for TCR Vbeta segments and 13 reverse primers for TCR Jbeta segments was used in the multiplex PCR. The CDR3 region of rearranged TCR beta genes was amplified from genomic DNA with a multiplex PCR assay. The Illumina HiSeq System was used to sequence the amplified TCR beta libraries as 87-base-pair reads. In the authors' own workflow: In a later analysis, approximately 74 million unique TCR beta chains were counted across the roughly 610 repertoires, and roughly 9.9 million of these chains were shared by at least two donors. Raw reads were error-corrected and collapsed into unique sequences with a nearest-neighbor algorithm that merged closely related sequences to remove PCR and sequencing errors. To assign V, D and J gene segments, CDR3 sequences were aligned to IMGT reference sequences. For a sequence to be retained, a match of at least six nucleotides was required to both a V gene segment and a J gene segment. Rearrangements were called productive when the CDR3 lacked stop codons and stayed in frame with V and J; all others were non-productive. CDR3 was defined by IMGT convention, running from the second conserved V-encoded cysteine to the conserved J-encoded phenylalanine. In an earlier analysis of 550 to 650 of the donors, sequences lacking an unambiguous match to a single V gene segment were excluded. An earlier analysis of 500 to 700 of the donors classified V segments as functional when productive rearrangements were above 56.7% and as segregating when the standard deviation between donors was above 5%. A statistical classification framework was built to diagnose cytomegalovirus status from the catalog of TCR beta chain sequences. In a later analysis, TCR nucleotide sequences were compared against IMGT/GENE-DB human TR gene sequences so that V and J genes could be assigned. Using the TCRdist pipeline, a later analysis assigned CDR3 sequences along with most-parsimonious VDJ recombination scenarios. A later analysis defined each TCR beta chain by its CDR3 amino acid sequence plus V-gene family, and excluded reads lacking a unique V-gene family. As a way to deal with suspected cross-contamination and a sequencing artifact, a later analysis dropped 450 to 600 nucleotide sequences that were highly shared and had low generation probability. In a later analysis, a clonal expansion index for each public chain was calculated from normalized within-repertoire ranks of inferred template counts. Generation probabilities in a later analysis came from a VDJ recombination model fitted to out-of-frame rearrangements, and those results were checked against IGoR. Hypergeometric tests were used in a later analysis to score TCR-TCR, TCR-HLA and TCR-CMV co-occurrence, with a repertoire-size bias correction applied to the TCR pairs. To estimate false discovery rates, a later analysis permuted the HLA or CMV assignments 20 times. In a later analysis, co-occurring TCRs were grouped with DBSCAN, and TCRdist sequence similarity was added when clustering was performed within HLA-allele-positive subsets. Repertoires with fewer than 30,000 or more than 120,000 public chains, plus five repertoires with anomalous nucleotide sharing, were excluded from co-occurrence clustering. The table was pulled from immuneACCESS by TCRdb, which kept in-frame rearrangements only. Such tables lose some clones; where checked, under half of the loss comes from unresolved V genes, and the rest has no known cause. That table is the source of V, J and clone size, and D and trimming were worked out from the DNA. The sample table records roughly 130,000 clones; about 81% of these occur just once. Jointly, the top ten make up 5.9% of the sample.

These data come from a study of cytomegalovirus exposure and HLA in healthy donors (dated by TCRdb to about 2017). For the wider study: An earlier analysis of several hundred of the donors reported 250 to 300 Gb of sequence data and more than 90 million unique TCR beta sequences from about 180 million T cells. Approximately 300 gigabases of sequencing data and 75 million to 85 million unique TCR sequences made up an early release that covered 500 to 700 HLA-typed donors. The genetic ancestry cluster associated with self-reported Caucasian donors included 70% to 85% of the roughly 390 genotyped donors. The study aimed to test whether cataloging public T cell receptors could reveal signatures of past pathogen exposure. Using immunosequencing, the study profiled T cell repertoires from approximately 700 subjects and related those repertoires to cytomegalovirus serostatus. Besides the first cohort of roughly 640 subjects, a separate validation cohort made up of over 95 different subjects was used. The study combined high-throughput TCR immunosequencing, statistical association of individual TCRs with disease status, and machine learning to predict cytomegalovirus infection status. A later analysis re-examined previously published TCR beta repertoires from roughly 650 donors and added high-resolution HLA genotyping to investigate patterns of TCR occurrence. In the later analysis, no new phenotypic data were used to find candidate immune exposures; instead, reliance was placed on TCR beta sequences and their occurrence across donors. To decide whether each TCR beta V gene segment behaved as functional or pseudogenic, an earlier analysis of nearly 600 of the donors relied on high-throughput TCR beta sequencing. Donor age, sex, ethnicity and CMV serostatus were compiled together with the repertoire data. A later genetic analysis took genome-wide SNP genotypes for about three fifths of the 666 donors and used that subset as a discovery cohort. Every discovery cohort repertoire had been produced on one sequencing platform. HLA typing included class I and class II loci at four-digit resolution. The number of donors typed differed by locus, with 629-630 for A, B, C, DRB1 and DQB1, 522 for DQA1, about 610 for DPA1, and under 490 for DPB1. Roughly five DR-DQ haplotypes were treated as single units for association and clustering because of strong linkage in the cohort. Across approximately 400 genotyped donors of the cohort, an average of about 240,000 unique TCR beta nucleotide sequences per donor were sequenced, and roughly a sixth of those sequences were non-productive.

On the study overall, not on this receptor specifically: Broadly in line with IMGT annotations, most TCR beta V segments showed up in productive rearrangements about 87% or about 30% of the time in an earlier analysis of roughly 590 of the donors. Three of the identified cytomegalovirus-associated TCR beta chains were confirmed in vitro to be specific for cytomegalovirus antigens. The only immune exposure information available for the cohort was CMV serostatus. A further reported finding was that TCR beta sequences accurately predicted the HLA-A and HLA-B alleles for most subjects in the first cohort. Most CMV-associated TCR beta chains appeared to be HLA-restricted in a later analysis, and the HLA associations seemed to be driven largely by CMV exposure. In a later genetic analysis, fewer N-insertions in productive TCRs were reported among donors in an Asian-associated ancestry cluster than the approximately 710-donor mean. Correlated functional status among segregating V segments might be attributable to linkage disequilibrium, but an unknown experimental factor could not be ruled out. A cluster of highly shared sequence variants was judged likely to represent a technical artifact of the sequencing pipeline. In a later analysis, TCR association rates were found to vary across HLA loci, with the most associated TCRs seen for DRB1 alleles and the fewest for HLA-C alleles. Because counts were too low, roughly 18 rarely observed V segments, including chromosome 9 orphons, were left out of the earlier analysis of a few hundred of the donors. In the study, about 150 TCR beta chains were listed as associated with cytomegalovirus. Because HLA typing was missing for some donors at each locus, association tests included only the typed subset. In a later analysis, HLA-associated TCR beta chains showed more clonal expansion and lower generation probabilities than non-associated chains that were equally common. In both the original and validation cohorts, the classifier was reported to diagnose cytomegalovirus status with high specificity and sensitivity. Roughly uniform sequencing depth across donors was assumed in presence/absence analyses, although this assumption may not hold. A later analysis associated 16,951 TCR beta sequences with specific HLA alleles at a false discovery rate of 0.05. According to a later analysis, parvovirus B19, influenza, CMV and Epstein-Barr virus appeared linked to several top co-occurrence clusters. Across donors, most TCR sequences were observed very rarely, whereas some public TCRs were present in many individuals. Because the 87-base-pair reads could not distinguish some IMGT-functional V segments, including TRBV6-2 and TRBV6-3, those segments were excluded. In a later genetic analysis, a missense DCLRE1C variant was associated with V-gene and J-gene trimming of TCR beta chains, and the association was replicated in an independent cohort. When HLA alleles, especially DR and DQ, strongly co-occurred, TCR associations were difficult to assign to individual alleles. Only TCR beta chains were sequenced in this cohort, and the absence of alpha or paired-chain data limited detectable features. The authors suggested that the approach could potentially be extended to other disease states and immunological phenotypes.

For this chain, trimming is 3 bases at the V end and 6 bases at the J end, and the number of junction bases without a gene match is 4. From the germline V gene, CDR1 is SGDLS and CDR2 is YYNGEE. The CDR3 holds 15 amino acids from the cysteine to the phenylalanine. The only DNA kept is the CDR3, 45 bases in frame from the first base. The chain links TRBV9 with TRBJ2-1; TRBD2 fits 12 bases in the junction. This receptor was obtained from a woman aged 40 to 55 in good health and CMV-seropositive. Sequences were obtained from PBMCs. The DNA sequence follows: TGTGCCAGCAGCGCCTCTAGCGGGAGGGCCAATGAGCAGTTCTTC. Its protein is CASSASSGRANEQFF.